This T cell receptor (beta chain) was sequenced during a study of beta chain features in type 1 diabetes listed by TCRdb under 2018. Turning to the overall study: Mean age, gender distribution, total cell number and subset yield did not differ between patients and healthy donors. Regulatory and stem cell-like memory subsets were isolated from only 8 patients and roughly 8 healthy donors, whereas naive and central memory subsets came from all 30 or so donors. A total of about 100,000,000 sorted cells were examined across all samples, and RNA yield correlated strongly with the number of cells per subset. In the study, TCRB repertoires of sorted circulating CD4+ T cell subsets from recently diagnosed type 1 diabetes patients were compared with those of matched healthy donors. The paper's findings and limits, for the study overall: Naive, central memory and regulatory TCRB repertoires appeared to be more alike among patients than among healthy donors. A moderate but significant shortening of TCRB CDR3 length was observed in type 1 diabetes patients in all four CD4+ subsets. Fewer insertions and more nucleotide deletions at VDJ recombination sites were observed in patients with type 1 diabetes, implying thymic rearrangement abnormalities. PCR may preferentially amplify shorter templates, but because patient and control samples were amplified and corrected together, any resulting skew would affect both groups equally. Because the HLA sub-analyses included only small numbers of individuals, any influence of HLA type on TCRB rearrangement was left unresolved. Sequencing cDNA rather than genomic DNA could over-represent highly expressing activated cells, although activation and CD3 levels did not differ between groups.

Each donor gave one peripheral blood draw, averaging roughly 0.11 L, which was collected into heparinised tubes. Using a panel that included CD45RO, CCR7, CD25, CD127, CD95 and CD27, naive, central memory, regulatory and stem cell-like memory CD4+ T cells were sorted on a BD FACSAria II. Every sorted population had a purity above 98%. PBMCs were isolated immediately by Lymphoprep density gradient centrifugation and stained directly without culture. To minimize batch effects, samples were stained and sorted in pairs, one healthy donor with one patient per experiment. The entire isolated RNA was reverse transcribed using the High Capacity cDNA Reverse Transcription Kit, and thus expressed TCRB transcripts were sequenced. Deep immunoSEQ sequencing was applied to naive, central memory and regulatory T cell samples, giving an average of approximately 4 million total reads per sample. Sorted cells were lysed in RLT buffer and RNA was extracted with DNase-treated RNeasy Micro or Mini kits, depending on cell number. Each cell subset was processed on its own to prevent cross-contamination, while patient and healthy donor samples were processed together. TCRB sequences were amplified from cDNA with the immunoSEQ multiplex PCR, producing 87-bp fragments spanning the CDR3 region. Sequencing of the amplicons was performed on the Illumina HiSeq platform. In the original analysis: PCR bias was corrected computationally using synthetic template baselines, and reads within Hamming distance 2 were collapsed, with unmergeable singletons discarded. By aligning reads against IMGT, V, D and J genes, CDR3 length, and insertions or deletions at six rearrangement sites were assigned. Within each subset, clonotype counts were normalized to the number of sorted cells before true diversity and Gini coefficients were calculated with the tcR R package. The overlap coefficient, calculated on TCRB nucleotide sequences, was used to quantify repertoire sharing. Out-of-frame TCRB sequences from naive cells were analyzed to stand in for the pre-selection repertoire. TCRdb obtained this table from immuneACCESS and retained in-frame rearrangements with V and J assigned. These tables miss some clones; where compared with another copy, unresolved V genes account for less than half of the shortfall, and the remainder is unexplained. D and trimming come from the DNA, and the V and J calls and clone size come from that table. The sample records 810,000 or so clones, 15% to 20% of which are singletons. The ten largest account for about 0.025% of the sample.

V lost 4 bases and J lost 7 bases, and the count of bases not matched to a germline gene is 15. Its CDR3 holds 17 amino acids, cysteine through phenylalanine. Only the CDR3 part of the read is kept: 51 bases, read in frame from the first base. CDR1 and CDR2 were assigned from the germline V gene as SGDLS and YYNGEE. As to this clone: Its antigen is unknown. No quality values exist for individual bases; no much larger clone is one base distant. The sample contains more than one DNA sequence encoding this CDR3.

Sequenced input: naive CD4+ T cells from blood. The intended sense of this specimen's cell subset or site label: true naive CD4+ T cells. The chain links TRBV9 with TRBJ2-1, with 9 bases in between that match TRBD2. This clonotype originated in a woman between 18 and 30 years old in good health. The bases are TGTGCCAGCAGCTCCTCCCGTAGCGGGAGCGTGAGAAATGAGCAGTTCTTC. Translated, this is CASSSSRSGSVRNEQFF.